Ten or more counts support the clone carrying this T cell receptor beta chain. No antigen is known for it. The data stem from a study of T cells after yellow fever vaccination. Regarding the study as a whole: Most clones from primary vaccination resurfaced after the booster (roughly 96% CD4, around 90% CD8).

Template-switching 5'RACE yielded the TCR cDNA; a universal primer site and UMIs were added in the process. MiXCR, applied by TCRdb to the 5' RACE reads, yields one record per CDR3 protein. The data show under 300,000 distinct CDR3 sequences, with 6.5% to 7.5% seen just once and about 0.95% held by the top ten. The germline CDR1 and CDR2 sequences are SGHAT and FQNNGV. This CDR3 contains 18 residues. V lost 5 bases and J lost 4; bases outside the gene matches: 13. The chain carries TRBV11-2 and TRBJ2-1; the match to TRBD2 covers 11 bases. The source of this sequence is a man between 25 and 39 years old who received the YFV17D yellow fever vaccine. The sample here was CD4+ T cells sorted from PBMCs, taken on the day of the yellow fever booster vaccination. CDR3 sequence: CASSPLTSGNPLYNEQFF. The DNA of the CDR3 is TGTGCCAGCAGCCCACTGACTAGCGGGAACCCGTTGTACAATGAGCAGTTCTTC.